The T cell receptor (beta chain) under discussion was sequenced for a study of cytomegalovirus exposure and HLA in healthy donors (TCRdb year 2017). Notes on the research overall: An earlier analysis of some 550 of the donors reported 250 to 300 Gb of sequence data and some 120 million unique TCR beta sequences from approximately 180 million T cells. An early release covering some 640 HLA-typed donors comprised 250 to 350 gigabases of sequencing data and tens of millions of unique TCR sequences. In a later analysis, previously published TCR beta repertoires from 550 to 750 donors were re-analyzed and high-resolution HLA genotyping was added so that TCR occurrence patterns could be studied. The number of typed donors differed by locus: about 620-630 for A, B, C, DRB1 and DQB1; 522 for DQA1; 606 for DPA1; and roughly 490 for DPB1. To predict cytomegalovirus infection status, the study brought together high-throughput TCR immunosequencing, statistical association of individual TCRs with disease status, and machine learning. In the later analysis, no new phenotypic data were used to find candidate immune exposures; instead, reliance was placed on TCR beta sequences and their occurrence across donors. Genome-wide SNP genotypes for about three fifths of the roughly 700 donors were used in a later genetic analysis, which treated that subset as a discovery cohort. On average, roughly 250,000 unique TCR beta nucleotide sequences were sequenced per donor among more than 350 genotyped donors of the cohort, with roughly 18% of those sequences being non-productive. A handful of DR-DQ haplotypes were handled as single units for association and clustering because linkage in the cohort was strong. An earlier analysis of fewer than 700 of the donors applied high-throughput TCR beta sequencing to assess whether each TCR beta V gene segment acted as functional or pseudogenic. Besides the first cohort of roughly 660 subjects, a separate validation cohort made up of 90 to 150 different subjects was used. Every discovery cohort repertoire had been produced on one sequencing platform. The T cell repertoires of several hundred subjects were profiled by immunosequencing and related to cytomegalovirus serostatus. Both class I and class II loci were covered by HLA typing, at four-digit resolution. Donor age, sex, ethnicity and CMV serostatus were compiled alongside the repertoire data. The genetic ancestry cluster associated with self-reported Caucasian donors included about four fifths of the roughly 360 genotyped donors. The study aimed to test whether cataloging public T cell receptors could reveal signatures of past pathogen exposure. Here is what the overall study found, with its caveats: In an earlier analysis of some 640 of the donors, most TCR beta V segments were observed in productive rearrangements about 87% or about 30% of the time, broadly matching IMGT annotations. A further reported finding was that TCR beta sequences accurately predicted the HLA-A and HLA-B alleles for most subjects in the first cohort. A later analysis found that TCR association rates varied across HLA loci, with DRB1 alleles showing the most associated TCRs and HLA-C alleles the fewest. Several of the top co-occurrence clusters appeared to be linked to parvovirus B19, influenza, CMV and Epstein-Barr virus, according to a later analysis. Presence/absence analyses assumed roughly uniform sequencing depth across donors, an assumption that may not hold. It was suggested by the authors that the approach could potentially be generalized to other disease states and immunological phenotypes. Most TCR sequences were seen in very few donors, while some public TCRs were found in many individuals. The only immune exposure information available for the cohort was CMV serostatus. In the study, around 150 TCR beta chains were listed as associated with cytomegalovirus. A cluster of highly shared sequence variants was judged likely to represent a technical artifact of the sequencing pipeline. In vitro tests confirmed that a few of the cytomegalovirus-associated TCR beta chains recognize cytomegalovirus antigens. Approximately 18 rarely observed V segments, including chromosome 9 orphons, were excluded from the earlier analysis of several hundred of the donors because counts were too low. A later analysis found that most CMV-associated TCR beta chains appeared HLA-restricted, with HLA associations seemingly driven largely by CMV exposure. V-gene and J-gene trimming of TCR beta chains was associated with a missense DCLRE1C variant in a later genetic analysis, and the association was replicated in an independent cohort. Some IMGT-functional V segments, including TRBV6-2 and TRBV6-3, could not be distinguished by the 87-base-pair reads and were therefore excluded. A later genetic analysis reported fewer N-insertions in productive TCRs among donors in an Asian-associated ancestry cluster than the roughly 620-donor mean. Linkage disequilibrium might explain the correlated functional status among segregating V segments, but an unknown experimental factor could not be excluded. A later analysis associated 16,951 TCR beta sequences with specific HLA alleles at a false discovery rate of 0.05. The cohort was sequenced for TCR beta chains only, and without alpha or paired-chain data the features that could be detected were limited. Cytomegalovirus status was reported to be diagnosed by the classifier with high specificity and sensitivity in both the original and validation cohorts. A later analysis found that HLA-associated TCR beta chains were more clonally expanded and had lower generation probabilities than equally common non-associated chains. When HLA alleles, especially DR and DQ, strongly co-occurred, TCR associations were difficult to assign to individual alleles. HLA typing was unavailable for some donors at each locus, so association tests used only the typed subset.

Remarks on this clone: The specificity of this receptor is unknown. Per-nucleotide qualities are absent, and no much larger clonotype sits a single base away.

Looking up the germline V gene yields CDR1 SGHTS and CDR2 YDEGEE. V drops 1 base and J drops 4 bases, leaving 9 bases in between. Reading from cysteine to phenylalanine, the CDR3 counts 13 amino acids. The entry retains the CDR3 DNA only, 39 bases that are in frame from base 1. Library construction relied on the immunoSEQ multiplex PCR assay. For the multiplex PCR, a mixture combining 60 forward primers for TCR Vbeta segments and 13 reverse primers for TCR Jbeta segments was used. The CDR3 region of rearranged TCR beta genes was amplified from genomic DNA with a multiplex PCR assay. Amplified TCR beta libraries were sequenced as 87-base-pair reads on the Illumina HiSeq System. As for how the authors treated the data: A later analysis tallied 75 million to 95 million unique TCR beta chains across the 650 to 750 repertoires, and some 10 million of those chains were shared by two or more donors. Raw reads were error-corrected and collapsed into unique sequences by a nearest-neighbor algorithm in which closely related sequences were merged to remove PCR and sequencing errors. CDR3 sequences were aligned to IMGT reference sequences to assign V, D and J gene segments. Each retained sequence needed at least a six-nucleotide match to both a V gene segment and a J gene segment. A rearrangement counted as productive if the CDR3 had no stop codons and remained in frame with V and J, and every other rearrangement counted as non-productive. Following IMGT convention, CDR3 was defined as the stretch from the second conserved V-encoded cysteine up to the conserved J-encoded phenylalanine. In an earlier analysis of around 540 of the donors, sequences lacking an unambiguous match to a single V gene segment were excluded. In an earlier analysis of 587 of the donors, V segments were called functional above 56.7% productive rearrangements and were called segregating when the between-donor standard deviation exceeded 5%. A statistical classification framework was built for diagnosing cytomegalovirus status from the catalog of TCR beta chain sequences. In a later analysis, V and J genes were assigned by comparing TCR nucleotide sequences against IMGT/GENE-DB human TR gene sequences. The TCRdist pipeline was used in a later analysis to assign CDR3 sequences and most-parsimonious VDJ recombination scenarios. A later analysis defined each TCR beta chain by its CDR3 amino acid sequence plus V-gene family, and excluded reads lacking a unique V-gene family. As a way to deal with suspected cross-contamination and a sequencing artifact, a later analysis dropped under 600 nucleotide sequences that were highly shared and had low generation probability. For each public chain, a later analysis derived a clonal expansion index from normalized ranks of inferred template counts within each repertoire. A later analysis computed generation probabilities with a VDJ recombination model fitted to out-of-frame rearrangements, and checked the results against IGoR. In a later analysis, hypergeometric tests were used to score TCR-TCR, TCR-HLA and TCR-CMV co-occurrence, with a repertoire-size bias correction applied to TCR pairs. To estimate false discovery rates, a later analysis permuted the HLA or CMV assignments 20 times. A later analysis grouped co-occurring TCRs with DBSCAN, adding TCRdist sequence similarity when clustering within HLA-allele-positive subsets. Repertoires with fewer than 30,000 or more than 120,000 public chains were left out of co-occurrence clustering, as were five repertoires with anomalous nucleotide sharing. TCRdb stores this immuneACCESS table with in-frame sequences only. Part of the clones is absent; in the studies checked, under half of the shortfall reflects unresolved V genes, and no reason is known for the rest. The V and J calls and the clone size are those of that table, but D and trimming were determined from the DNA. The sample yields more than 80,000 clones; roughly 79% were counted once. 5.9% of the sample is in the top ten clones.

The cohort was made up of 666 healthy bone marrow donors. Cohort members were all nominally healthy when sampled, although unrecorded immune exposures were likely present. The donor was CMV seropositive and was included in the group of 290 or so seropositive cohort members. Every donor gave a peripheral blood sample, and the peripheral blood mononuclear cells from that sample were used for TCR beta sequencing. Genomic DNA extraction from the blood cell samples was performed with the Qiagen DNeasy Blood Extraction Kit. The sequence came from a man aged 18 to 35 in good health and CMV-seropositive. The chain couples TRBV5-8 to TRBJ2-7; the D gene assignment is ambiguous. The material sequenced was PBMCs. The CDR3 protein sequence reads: CASSLSPGYEQYF. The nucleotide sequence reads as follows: TGTGCCAGCAGCTTGTCTCCCGGGTACGAGCAGTACTTC.